Below, 10 T cell receptor beta chains from the same sample are listed, as sequenced in a study of early T cells in non-severe SARS-CoV-2 infection. TCRdb used MiXCR to reprocess the 5' RACE reads, holding one entry per CDR3 protein. Here the sample spans tens of thousands of distinct CDR3 sequences, approximately 12% being singletons. Sequenced here: whole blood, sampled at baseline. The receptors come from an adult who was a healthcare worker with PCR-confirmed SARS-CoV-2 infection or an uninfected control (not recorded which). The donor label of this sample is uncertain.

This clonotype came up a few times. The chain recombines TRBV24-1 with TRBJ2-7; no definite D call. V was cut by 7 bases and J by 2 bases, with 11 bases left in between. This CDR3 has 13 residues. The germline V gene encodes CDR1 KGHDR and CDR2 SFDVKD. In DNA form, the CDR3 reads TGTGCCACCAGGGCCCGGGTGGCCTACGAGCAGTACTTC. Its translation is CATRARVAYEQYF.

The chain employs TRBV24-1 and TRBJ2-5; D ambiguous. Germline V gives CDR1 KGHDR, CDR2 SFDVKD. Trimming removed 0 bases from V and 5 bases from J, with 15 bases in between. This CDR3 is 16 amino acids long. The CDR3 reads CATSDLQPKTRETQYF. The CDR3 bases are TGTGCCACCAGTGATTTGCAACCCAAAACACGGGAGACCCAGTACTTC.

This clonotype was recorded many times. The gene calls are TRBV12-3 or TRBV12-4 and TRBJ1-3; D unclear. The ends were cut back, 6 bases at V and 0 bases at J, with 12 bases in the middle. There are 15 residues in the CDR3. The CDR3 is CASSRRLASGNTIYF. In DNA form, the CDR3 reads TGTGCCAGCAGCCGACGCTTGGCCTCTGGAAACACCATATATTTT.

Only a few counts were recorded for this clonotype. This chain uses TRBV18 with TRBJ2-3, with 10 bases matching TRBD1. The CDR3 covers 14 residues. V shed 3 bases, J shed 3 bases, and the junction held 0 bases outside the gene matches. The germline V gene has CDR1 KGHSH and CDR2 LQKENI. CDR3 sequence (DNA): TGTGCCAGCTCACCGGACAGGGGGACAGATACGCAGTATTTT. Translated, it gives CASSPDRGTDTQYF. Complete variable domain (other parts from reference TRBV18 and TRBJ2-3): NAGVMQNPRHLVRRRGQEARLRCSPMKGHSHVYWYRQLPEEGLKFMVYLQKENIIDESGMPKERFSAEFPKEGPSILRIQQVVRGDSAAYFCASSPDRGTDTQYFGPGTRLTVL.

There are many counts of this clonotype. The DNA for the CDR3 is TGTGCCAGCAGCCCCACGGGGCAAACCATGAACACTGAAGCTTTCTTT. Protein: CASSPTGQTMNTEAFF. The chain couples TRBV7-3 to TRBJ1-1; tentative D call: TRBD1 (5 bases). CDR1 is SGHTA, CDR2 FQGTGA, per germline. V gave up 5 bases and J gave up 0 bases, with 16 bases separating them. The length of the CDR3 is 16 residues. The variable domain in full, with the rest retrieved from reference TRBV7-3 and TRBJ1-1, is GAGVSQTPSNKVTEKGKYVELRCDPISGHTALYWYRQSLGQGPEFLIYFQGTGAADDSGLPNDRFFAVRPEGSVSTLKIQRTERGDSAVYLCASSPTGQTMNTEAFFGQGTRLTVV.

The rearrangement links TRBV6-6 to TRBJ1-1; D perhaps matches TRBD1 (5 bases). Germline V CDR1 and CDR2: MNHNY, SVGAGI (reference sequence). The CDR3 runs 21 residues. V was cut by 0 bases and J by 1 base, with 27 bases left in between. This CDR3 is CASSYSGGYLYSPATNTEAFF. DNA for the CDR3: TGTGCCAGCAGTTACTCGGGGGGTTATCTTTATAGTCCGGCGACGAACACTGAAGCTTTCTTT.

This clonotype was detected a few times. The gene calls are TRBV20-1 and TRBJ2-5, with 7 bases matching TRBD1. V lost 5 bases to trimming and J lost 5 bases; unmatched junction nucleotides: 14. This CDR3 contains 15 residues. Germline V gene sequence: CDR1 DFQATT, CDR2 SNEGSKA (reference sequence). The CDR3 DNA reads TGCAGTGCTGGGGCCCGACAGGGAGTATATGAGACCCAGTACTTC. It encodes CSAGARQGVYETQYF.

This clonotype was seen many times. The V and J genes are TRBV7-2 and TRBJ2-7; D gene uncertain. V was clipped by 2 bases and J by 0 bases, with 11 bases between them. The CDR3 has 15 amino acids. Germline assignment: CDR1 SGHTA and CDR2 FQGNSA. CDR3 DNA: TGTGCCAGCAGCTTAATACCCGATAGCTCCTACGAGCAGTACTTC. Protein sequence: CASSLIPDSSYEQYF.

This chain links TRBV19 with TRBJ2-7, with D perhaps matching TRBD2 (6 bases). Trimming left V 6 bases short and J 2 bases short, with 14 bases between. The CDR3 runs 14 residues. Germline CDR1 is LNHDA and CDR2 is SQIVND (reference sequence). The CDR3 DNA sequence: TGTGCCAGTAGAACCGCCGGCGGGGCCTACGAGCAGTACTTC. Amino acid sequence: CASRTAGGAYEQYF.

The sample holds a few counts of this clonotype. This rearrangement joins TRBV6-5 to TRBJ1-1, with TRBD1 matching over 7 bases. The CDR3 covers 14 residues. J gave up 1 base and V 3 bases, and 2 bases lay outside the gene matches. CDR1 is MNHEY, CDR2 SVGAGI, per germline. CDR3 in DNA: TGTGCCAGCAGTTATGACAGGGCGAACACTGAAGCTTTCTTT. Residues: CASSYDRANTEAFF.